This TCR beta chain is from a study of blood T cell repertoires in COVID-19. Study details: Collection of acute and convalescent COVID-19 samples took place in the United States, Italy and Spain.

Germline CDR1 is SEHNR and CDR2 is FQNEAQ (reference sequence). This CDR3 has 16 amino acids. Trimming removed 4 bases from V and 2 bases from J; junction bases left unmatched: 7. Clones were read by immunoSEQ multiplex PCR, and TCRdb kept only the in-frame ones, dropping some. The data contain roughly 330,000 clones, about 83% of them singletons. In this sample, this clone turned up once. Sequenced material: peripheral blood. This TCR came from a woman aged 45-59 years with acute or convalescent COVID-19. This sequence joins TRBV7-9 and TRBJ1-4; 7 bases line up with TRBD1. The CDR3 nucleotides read TGTGCCAGCAGCTCAAGAAAACAGGGGACTAATGAAAAACTGTTTTTT. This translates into CASSSRKQGTNEKLFF.